This T cell receptor (beta chain) derives from a study of blood T cell repertoires in COVID-19. The overall study: T cells, B-cell-depleted T cells, or PBMCs provided the cDNA or gDNA that served as material.

Method: immunoSEQ multiplex PCR; TCRdb's copy keeps in-frame clones and lacks some. The sample carries roughly 240,000 clones, around 89% recorded once. Unmatched junction bases numbered 11, after V lost 10 bases and J lost 7 bases. Germline-derived CDR1 and CDR2 are SNHLY and FYNNEI. The CDR3 has 13 residues. Categorization into cohorts depended on clinical history that participants reported. This receptor was taken from a woman between 35 and 50 years old with acute COVID-19. J is TRBJ1-1 and V is TRBV2, with TRBD1 identical over 8 bases. Input material: PBMCs or T cells enriched from blood (not recorded which). The CDR3 DNA is TGTGCCATAAAAGACAGGGGCGAGATTGAAGCTTTCTTT. Translation: CAIKDRGEIEAFF.